This TCR beta chain was recovered during a study of blood T cell repertoires in COVID-19 (dated by TCRdb to about 2020). Notes on the research overall: Samples covering the acute and convalescent phases of COVID-19 were provided by collaborators in the United States, Italy and Spain. A freely available public database, intended as a resource for researchers studying the immune response to SARS-CoV-2, is where the repertoires were released. A de-identified subject ID, COVID-19 status, age in years and sex were almost always included in the sample metadata. Where available, HLA class I and class II types were taken from metadata supplied by the sample provider and were not determined by assay-based typing. Deeply sampled blood TCRbeta repertoires from subjects exposed to, actively infected with, or recovered from COVID-19 were included in the dataset. The samples were drawn from two sources: the first 160 participants of the ongoing ImmuneRACE study, and 1,000 to 1,500 subjects contributed by 6 global collaborators. The material from the prospective study consisted of cDNA or gDNA derived from T cells, B-cell-depleted T cells, or PBMCs.

TCRbeta CDR3 regions were amplified from genomic DNA using the immunoSEQ Assay, a bias-controlled multiplex PCR. The paper's processing steps were these. Within the assay, amplification of reference gene primers was used to estimate how many nucleated cells each sample contained. To quantify the absolute abundance of each unique TCRbeta CDR3 rearrangement, sequence reads were collapsed and filtered. For each sample, productive Simpson clonality was calculated by taking the square root of Simpson's diversity index across productive rearrangements. Here the immuneACCESS table is served through TCRdb, limited to in-frame sequences with V and J called. Missing clones are a known gap in these copies; in checked studies unresolved V genes cover under half, and the rest lacks a known reason. The DNA gave D and trimming, while V, J and clone size come from that table. In all, the sample holds about 80,000 clones, and around 81% of those were seen once. Jointly, the top ten make up 15% to 20% of the sample.

Results the study describes overall, beyond this receptor: How much clinical and demographic metadata was included differed by source and by participant, and the metadata was provided uncurated.

The collaborating institutions used their own protocols to collect whole blood in K2EDTA tubes. For TCRbeta analysis, collaborators shipped samples as frozen whole blood, isolated PBMCs, or DNA extracted from either of those sample types. Regarding this clone: The antigen this receptor binds is unknown. One base away there is no much larger clone; base qualities are not given.

Specimen: peripheral blood. This TCR came from a human donor in a cohort sampled during active COVID-19.

At the DNA level, the sequence is TGTGCCAGTAGTCCCTCTGACAGGACCTCTGGGGCCAACGTCCTGACTTTC. Its coded protein is CASSPSDRTSGANVLTF. This sequence uses TRBV19 and TRBJ2-6, and TRBD1 may be the D gene, going by 6 matching bases. V is shortened by 5 bases, J by 0 bases, and the region joining them spans 14 bases. The germline V gene (reference sequence) sets CDR1 to LNHDA and CDR2 to SQIVND. From its cysteine to its phenylalanine, the CDR3 spans 17 amino acids. Only the CDR3 DNA is retained, 51 bases long and in frame from the first base.